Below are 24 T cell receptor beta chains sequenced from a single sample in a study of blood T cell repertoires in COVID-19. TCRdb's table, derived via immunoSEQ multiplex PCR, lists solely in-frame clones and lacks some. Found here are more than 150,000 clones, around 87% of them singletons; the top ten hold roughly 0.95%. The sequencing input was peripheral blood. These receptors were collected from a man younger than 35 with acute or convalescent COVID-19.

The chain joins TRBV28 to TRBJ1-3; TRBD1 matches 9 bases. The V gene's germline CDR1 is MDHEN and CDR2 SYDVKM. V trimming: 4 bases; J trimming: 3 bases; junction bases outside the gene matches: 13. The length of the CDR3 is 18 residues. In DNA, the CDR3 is TGTGCCAGCAGTTCAATAACCCGACAGGGGGTAAATGGAAACACCATATATTTT. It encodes CASSSITRQGVNGNTIYF.

This chain's CDR3 is CASSKHRAIWNTEAFF. The CDR3 DNA follows: TGTGCCAGCAGCAAACACAGGGCAATTTGGAACACTGAAGCTTTCTTT. The chain couples TRBV21-1 to TRBJ1-1; the DNA was not compared with TRBD1, the D call given in the table. TRBV21-1 is described as a pseudogene. The CDR3 sequence is 16 residues long.

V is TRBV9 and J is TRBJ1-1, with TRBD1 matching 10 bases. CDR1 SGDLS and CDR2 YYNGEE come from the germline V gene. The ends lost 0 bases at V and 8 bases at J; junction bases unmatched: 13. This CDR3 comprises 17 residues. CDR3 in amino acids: CASSVGPGGGQGLEAFF. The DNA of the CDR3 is TGTGCCAGCAGCGTAGGTCCCGGGGGGGGACAGGGGCTGGAAGCTTTCTTT. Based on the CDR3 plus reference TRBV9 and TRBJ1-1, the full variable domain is DSGVTQTPKHLITATGQRVTLRCSPRSGDLSVYWYQQSLDQGLQFLIQYYNGEERAKGNILERFSAQQFPDLHSELNLSSLELGDSALYFCASSVGPGGGQGLEAFFGQGTRLTVV.

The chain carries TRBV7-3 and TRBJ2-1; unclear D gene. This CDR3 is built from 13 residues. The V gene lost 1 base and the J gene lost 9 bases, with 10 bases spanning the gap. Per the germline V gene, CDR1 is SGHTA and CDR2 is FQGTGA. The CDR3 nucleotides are TGTGCCAGCAGCTTAAGTACTGCCGGTGAGCAGTTCTTC. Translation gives CASSLSTAGEQFF.

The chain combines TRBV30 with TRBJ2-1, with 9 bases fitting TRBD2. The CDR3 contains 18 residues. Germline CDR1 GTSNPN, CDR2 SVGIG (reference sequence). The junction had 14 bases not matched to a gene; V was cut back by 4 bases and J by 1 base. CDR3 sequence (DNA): TGTGCCTGGAAGGAAAGTAGCGGGGGCCCCAGATCCTACAATGAGCAGTTCTTC. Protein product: CAWKESSGGPRSYNEQFF.

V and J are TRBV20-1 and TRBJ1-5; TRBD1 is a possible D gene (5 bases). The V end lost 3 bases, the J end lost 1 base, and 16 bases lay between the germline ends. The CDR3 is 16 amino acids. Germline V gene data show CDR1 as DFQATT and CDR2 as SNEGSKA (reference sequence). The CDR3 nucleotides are TGCAGTGCTAGTATTAGGGGTGTTTACAGCAATCAGCCCCAGCATTTT. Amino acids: CSASIRGVYSNQPQHF.

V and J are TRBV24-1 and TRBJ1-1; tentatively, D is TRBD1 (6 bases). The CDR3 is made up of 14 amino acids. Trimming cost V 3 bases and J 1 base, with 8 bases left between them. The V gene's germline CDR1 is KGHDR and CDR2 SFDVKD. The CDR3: CATSDGGKNTEAFF. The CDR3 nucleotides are TGTGCCACCAGTGATGGGGGCAAGAACACTGAAGCTTTCTTT.

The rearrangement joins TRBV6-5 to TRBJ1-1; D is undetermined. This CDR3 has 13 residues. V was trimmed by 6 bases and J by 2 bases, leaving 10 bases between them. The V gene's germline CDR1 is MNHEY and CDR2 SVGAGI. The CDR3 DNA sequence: TGTGCCAGCAGAACTACACGAAACACTGAAGCTTTCTTT. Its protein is CASRTTRNTEAFF.

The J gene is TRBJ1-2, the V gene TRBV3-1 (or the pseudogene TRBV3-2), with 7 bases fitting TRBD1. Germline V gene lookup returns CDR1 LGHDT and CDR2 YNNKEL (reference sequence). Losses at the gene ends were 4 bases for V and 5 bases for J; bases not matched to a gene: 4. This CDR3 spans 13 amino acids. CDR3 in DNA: TGTGCCAGCAGCCCCGGACAGGTTTATGGCTACACCTTC. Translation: CASSPGQVYGYTF.

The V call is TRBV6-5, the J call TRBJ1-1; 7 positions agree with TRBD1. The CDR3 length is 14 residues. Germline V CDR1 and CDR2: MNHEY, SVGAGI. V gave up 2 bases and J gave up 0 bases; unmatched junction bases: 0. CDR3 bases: TGTGCCAGCAGTTACGGGACAGTGAACACTGAAGCTTTCTTT. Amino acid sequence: CASSYGTVNTEAFF.

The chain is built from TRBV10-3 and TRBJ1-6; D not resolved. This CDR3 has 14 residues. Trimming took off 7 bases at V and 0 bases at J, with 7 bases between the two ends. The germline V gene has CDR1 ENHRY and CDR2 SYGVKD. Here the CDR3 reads CAITRSSYNSPLHF. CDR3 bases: TGTGCCATCACGAGGAGCTCCTATAATTCACCCCTCCACTTT.

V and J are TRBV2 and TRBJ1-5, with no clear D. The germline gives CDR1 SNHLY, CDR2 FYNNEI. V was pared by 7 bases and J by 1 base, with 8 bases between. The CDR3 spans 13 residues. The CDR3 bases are TGTGCCAGCACGCCGGAGAGCAATCAGCCCCAGCATTTT. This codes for CASTPESNQPQHF.

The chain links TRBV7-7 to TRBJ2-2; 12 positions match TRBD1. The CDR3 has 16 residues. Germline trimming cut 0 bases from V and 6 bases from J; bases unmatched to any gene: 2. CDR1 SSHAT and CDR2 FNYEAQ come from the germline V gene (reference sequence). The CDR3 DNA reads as TGTGCCAGCAGCTTAGCGGGGACAGGGGGCTCCGGGGAGCTGTTTTTT. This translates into CASSLAGTGGSGELFF.

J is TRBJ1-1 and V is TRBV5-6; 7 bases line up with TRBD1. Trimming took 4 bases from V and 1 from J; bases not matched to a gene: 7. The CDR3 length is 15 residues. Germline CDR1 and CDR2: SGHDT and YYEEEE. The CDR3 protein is CASSQQGVRNTEAFF. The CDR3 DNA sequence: TGTGCCAGCAGCCAGCAGGGGGTACGGAACACTGAAGCTTTCTTT.

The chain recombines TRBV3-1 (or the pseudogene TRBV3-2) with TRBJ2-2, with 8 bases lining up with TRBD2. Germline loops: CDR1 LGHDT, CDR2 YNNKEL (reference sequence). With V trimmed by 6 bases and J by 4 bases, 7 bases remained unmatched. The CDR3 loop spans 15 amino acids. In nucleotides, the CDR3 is TGTGCCAGCAGGGGGAAAAGCGGGGGCACCGGGGAGCTGTTTTTT. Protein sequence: CASRGKSGGTGELFF.

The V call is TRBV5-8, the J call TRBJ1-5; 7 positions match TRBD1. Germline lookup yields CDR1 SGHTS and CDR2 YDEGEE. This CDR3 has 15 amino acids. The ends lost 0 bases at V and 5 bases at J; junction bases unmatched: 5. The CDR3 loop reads CASSLGQGAYQPQHF. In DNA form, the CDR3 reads TGTGCCAGCAGCTTGGGACAGGGAGCTTATCAGCCCCAGCATTTT.

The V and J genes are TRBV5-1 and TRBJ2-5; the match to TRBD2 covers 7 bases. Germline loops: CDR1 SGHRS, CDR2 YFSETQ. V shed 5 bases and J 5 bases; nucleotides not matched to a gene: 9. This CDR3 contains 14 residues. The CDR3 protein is CASSLRGDQETQYF. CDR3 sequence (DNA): TGCGCCAGCAGTTTACGGGGGGATCAGGAGACCCAGTACTTC.

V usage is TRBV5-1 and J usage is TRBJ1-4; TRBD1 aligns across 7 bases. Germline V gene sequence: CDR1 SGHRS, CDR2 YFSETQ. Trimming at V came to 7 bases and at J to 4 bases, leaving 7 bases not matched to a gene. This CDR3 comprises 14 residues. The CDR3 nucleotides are TGCGCCAGCTTCACAGGGGCTGGTAATGAAAAACTGTTTTTT. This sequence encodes CASFTGAGNEKLFF. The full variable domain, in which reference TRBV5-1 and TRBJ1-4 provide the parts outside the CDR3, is KAGVTQTPRYLIKTRGQQVTLSCSPISGHRSVSWYQQTPGQGLQFLFEYFSETQRNKGNFPGRFSGRQFSNSRSEMNVSTLELGDSALYLCASFTGAGNEKLFFGSGTQLSVL.

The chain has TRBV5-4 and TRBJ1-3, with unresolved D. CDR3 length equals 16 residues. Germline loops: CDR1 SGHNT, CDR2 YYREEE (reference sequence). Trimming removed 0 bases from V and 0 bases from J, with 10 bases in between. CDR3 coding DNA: TGTGCCAGCAGCTTGGGGAGGCTTTACTCTGGAAACACCATATATTTT. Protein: CASSLGRLYSGNTIYF.

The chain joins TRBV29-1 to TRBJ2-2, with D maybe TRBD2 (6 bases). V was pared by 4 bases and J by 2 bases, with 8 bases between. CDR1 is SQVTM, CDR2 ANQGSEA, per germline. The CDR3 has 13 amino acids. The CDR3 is CSVAGENTGELFF. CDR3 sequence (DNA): TGCAGCGTTGCGGGGGAAAACACCGGGGAGCTGTTTTTT.

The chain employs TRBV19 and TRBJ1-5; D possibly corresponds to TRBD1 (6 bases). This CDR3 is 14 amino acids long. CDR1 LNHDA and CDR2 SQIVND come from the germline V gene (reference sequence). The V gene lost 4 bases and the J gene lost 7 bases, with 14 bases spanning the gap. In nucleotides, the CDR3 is TGTGCCAGTAGTACTCCAGGGGTTATACAGCCCCAGCATTTT. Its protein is CASSTPGVIQPQHF.

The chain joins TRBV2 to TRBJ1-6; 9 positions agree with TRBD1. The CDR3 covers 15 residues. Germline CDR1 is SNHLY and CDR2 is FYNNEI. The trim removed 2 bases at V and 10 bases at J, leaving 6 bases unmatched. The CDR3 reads CASSELGQGRSPLHF. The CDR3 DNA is TGTGCCAGCAGTGAACTTGGACAGGGGAGGTCACCCCTCCACTTT.

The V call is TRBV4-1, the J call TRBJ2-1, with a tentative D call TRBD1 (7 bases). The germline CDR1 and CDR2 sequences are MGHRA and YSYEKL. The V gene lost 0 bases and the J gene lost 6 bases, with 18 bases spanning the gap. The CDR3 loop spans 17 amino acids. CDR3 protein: CASSQDKVAGGGNEQFF. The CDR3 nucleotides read TGCGCCAGCAGCCAAGATAAGGTGGCAGGGGGAGGCAATGAGCAGTTCTTC.

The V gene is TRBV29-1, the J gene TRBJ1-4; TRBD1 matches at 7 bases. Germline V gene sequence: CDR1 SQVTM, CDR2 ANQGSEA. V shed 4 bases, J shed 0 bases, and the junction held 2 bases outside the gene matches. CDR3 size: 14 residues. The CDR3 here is CSVAQGATNEKLFF. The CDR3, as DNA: TGCAGCGTTGCTCAGGGGGCAACTAATGAAAAACTGTTTTTT.